This TCR beta chain was identified in a study of cytomegalovirus exposure and HLA in healthy donors. Study information: An early data release held tens of millions of unique TCRs from HLA-typed donors.

Study observations and caveats: Accounts indicate the classifier identified cytomegalovirus status with strong specificity and sensitivity.

The PCR employed 60 Vbeta primers together with 13 Jbeta primers. Original handling: In a later analysis, the count reached some 83 million unique TCR beta chains, with about 12 million shared. Sequencing used immunoSEQ multiplex PCR; TCRdb keeps in-frame clones, though not all of them. The V and J calls and clone size come from that table; D and trimming were worked out from the DNA. The repertoire holds roughly 110,000 clones, with 73% as singletons. This CDR3 spans 14 amino acids. The V gene lost 0 bases and the J gene lost 4 bases, with 9 bases spanning the gap. Per germline, CDR1 MNHEY and CDR2 SMNVEV (reference sequence). Of note for this clone: The antigen remains unidentified.

The receptor comes from a man aged 30 to 39 in good health and CMV-seronegative. Material: PBMCs. V gene TRBV27 combines with J gene TRBJ1-2; D gene unclear. The DNA for the CDR3 is TGTGCCAGCAGTTTATCCAGGAGGTCCTATGGCTACACCTTC. It specifies CASSLSRRSYGYTF.